The 2 T cell receptor beta chains reported below all come from one sample, sequenced in a study of blood T cell repertoires in COVID-19. Clones were sequenced by immunoSEQ multiplex PCR, and TCRdb holds only the in-frame ones, with some missing. The sample includes around 140,000 clones, 84% of them seen just once. Sample: peripheral blood. These receptors were obtained from a human donor in a cohort sampled during active COVID-19.

This clone occurred a few times. The V and J genes are TRBV24-1 and TRBJ2-7; 7 bases are shared with TRBD2. Germline loops: CDR1 KGHDR, CDR2 SFDVKD. The CDR3 contains 17 residues. V was pared by 11 bases and J by 3 bases, with 21 bases of the junction left unmatched. CDR3 nucleotide sequence: TGTGCCAGCCCAGATCCTAGATGCGGGAGATGTGGCTACGAGCAGTACGTC. Translating gives CASPDPRCGRCGYEQYV.

V and J are TRBV6-5 and TRBJ2-5, with D perhaps TRBD2 (5 bases). The CDR3 spans 14 residues. V lost 8 bases, J lost 1 base, and 14 bases lay in between. Germline V gives CDR1 MNHEY, CDR2 SVGAGI. The CDR3 coding sequence is TGTGCCAGCGGATCCGGCGGGTTCCAAGAGACCCAGTACTTC. It codes for CASGSGGFQETQYF.